This T cell receptor (beta chain) was captured in a study of metastatic and nonmetastatic thyroid tumors. About the research overall: Repertoire comparisons spanned blood and tumor or nodule tissue from malignant and benign thyroid patients.

Authors' processing steps: CDR3 differences across clinicopathological groups were used to build a distant-metastasis classifier for papillary thyroid cancer. TCRdb called clones again from the PCR reads with MiXCR. The V and J calls reflect TCRdb's pipeline rather than the authors' work. The repertoire includes about 35,000 clones, approximately 32% of them detected once, and 7.8% sits in the top ten. Thyroid surgery was preceded by no treatment in any patient. V trimming: 1 base; J trimming: 0 bases; junction bases outside the gene matches: 2. The CDR3 is made up of 16 amino acids. The V gene's germline CDR1 is KGHDR and CDR2 SFDVKD.

Sample: blood. The chain has TRBV24-1 and TRBJ2-1, with 7 bases fitting TRBD2. The receptor's source is a female donor with papillary thyroid cancer or a benign thyroid nodule (not recorded which). Some clones in this sample may be carry-over from other donors' samples. The chain's CDR3 is CATSDFWGGSYNEQFF. CDR3 coding DNA: TGTGCCACCAGTGATTTTTGGGGGGGCTCCTACAATGAGCAGTTCTTC.